This section outlines one TCR beta chain sequence together with its context. Its specificity is unknown. Germline CDR1 is SGHVS and CDR2 is FNYEAQ. The CDR3 sequence is 13 residues long. Trimming pared 5 bases from V and 6 bases from J, leaving 14 bases between. TCRdb passed the RT-PCR reads through MiXCR, listing each CDR3 protein once. Among under 200,000 distinct CDR3 sequences listed, roughly 10% were seen once. The entry originates in a study of response to subunit inactivated influenza vaccine. Study-wide results and caveats: New T cells are recruited in small numbers by each seasonal influenza vaccination, according to the authors' suggestion.

The receptor was isolated from a man between 50 and 69 years old who received an inactivated influenza vaccine. The input for sequencing was CD8+ T cells sorted from PBMCs, taken 23 months after vaccination. The rearrangement links TRBV7-6 to TRBJ2-7; unclear D gene. This CDR3 is CASSPTTGFEQYF. CDR3 in DNA: TGTGCCAGCAGCCCAACGACTGGGTTCGAGCAGTACTTC.